The clone carrying this TCR beta chain appeared a few times. MiXCR was run by TCRdb on the reads, yielding one entry per CDR3 protein. The table lists about 150,000 distinct CDR3 sequences, 23% of them singletons. The sample belongs to a study of T cell repertoires in cytomegalovirus infection. The CDR3 consists of 13 residues. The germline gives CDR1 SGHTA, CDR2 FQGNSA. V shed 4 bases and J shed 1 base, with 8 bases lying between them. V and J are TRBV7-2 and TRBJ2-7, with D uncertain. The sample comprised PBMCs. The clonotype originates from a human donor in good health (CMV status not recorded). Some clones in this sample may be carry-over from other donors' samples. The CDR3, as DNA: TGTGCCAGCAGCTCACGATTGTCCTACGAGCAGTACTTC. This encodes CASSSRLSYEQYF.